This T cell receptor (beta chain) was profiled in a study of radiotherapy plus CTLA-4 blockade in lung cancer. About the study: Among all patients, 18% showed objective responses, while 30% to 40% had disease control.

Germline CDR1 GTSNPN, CDR2 SVGIG (reference sequence). The ends lost 2 bases at V and 4 bases at J; junction bases unmatched: 8. The CDR3 runs 16 residues. Study conclusions and caveats: Response was reportedly best predicted by early blood T cell clone dynamics, with interferon-beta.

Only in-frame clones appear in the TCRdb table, and some are missing; sequencing was by immunoSEQ multiplex PCR. The profile shows approximately 80,000 clones, roughly 80% of them singletons. Focal radiation with ipilimumab CTLA-4 blockade was given to patients with chemo-refractory metastatic non-small-cell lung cancer. This clone came up a few times. Its antigen is currently unknown. The V gene is TRBV30, the J gene TRBJ2-2; 9 bases match TRBD1. The TCR comes from a human donor with non-small cell lung cancer whose response to radiotherapy plus ipilimumab could not be evaluated. Sequences were derived from peripheral blood, sampled from a patient treated with radiotherapy plus ipilimumab. CDR3 nucleotides: TGTGCCTGGAGTCCGATGGGACAGGGTATCACCGGGGAGCTGTTTTTT. Translating gives CAWSPMGQGITGELFF.